This TCR beta chain was retrieved from a study of neurological immune-mediated disorders. Study background: Multiple sclerosis patients numbering approximately 35 comprised approximately 30 relapsing-remitting and 3 secondary progressive patients.

The CDR3 is 14 residues long. The germline V gene encodes CDR1 LGHDT and CDR2 YNNKEL (reference sequence). Trimming took off 4 bases at V and 5 bases at J, with 12 bases between the two ends. Overall study findings and caveats: It was HTLV-1-associated myelopathy that showed the most TCR clonal expansion, while multiple sclerosis showed the least, falling below healthy controls. CDR3 amino acid sequences found in expanded clones were never shared across subjects, suggesting private repertoires in all groups.

In its sample, this clonotype was seen many times. The target antigen is unknown. MiXCR, run by TCRdb on the 5' RACE reads, gives a single entry per CDR3 protein. The sample consists of about 65,000 distinct CDR3 sequences, more than 3.5% of them appearing once. Unsorted libraries were prepared from 2 million PBMCs that had been stored at -80 C. The chain couples TRBV3-1 to TRBJ1-5; D uncertain. Sequences were obtained from PBMCs. The source is a middle-aged man with multiple sclerosis. CDR3 sequence reads: CASSPRGGDQPQHF. The CDR3 DNA is TGTGCCAGCAGCCCTCGAGGAGGAGATCAGCCCCAGCATTTT.